This T cell receptor (beta chain) stems from a study of shared clonotypes between healthy human individuals. Assay: immunoSEQ multiplex PCR; the TCRdb copy retains only in-frame clones and omits some. The sample holds 1.4 million or so clones, approximately 98.5% seen once. The ends were cut back, 5 bases at V and 5 bases at J, with 18 bases in the middle. The V gene's germline CDR1 is SGHTA and CDR2 FQGNSA. This CDR3 contains 16 residues. As regards this clone: What it binds is not known.

Everyone who donated was a Caucasian adult who lived in Nashville, Tennessee. Study observations and caveats: Rarefaction revealed incomplete sorted-subset sequencing despite large depth.

The clonotype was recovered from a man younger than 40 in good health. J is TRBJ2-2 and V is TRBV7-2; D is perhaps TRBD2 (6 bases). The sample was naive CD4+ T cells sorted from blood. Stated subset: CD45RA+ positively selected. CDR3 in amino acids: CASSRSGRPQTGELFF. CDR3 DNA: TGTGCCAGCAGCCGCAGCGGGCGGCCCCAAACCGGGGAGCTGTTTTTT.